The T cell receptor (beta chain) described here comes from a study of T cell responses to AZD1222 COVID-19 vaccine. The data were produced by immunoSEQ multiplex PCR, yet TCRdb's version contains in-frame clones alone and is incomplete. This repertoire shows around 100,000 clones, around 94% found once; its top ten account for around 2%. Germline V gene data show CDR1 as WSHSY and CDR2 as SAAADI. Trimming left V 6 bases short and J 4 bases short, with 9 bases between. The CDR3 consists of 12 residues. Material: peripheral blood, obtained on day 0 of AZD1222 vaccination. The TCR was taken from an adult in good health. The rearrangement joins TRBV10-2 to TRBJ1-1; D remains ambiguous. CDR3 bases: TGCGCCAGCAGCGGGGAGACCACTGAAGCTTTCTTT. Its translation is CASSGETTEAFF.